These T cell receptor beta chains were read from a single sample in a study of HIV-infected patients and healthy controls. Each CDR3 protein is one row after TCRdb ran MiXCR on the 5' RACE reads. The table lists about 17,000 distinct CDR3 sequences, around 5.5% of them singletons. Material for sequencing was blood. The receptors were sampled from an adult in good health. Each CDR3 is given with its conserved first and last residue. A D gene is named only where the DNA matches it firmly. Size values are once, few and many counts, or a class for expanded clones, and some rows have none.

abundance: many
d_gene: TRBD1
v_gene: TRBV20-1
j_gene: TRBJ1-2
CDR3aa: CSARDRDRSYGYTF
CDR3nt: TGCAGTGCTAGAGATCGGGACAGGTCGTATGGCTACACCTTC

abundance: many
d_gene: TRBD1
v_gene: TRBV20-1
j_gene: TRBJ2-4
CDR3aa: CSARDGFGTENIQYF
CDR3nt: TGCAGTGCTAGAGATGGGTTTGGGACAGAAAACATTCAGTACTTC

abundance: many
d_gene: NA
v_gene: TRBV18
j_gene: TRBJ1-4
CDR3aa: CASSKRPGPATNEKLFF
CDR3nt: TGTGCCAGCTCAAAAAGACCGGGACCCGCGACTAATGAAAAACTGTTTTTT

abundance: many
d_gene: NA
v_gene: TRBV21-1
j_gene: TRBJ1-5
CDR3aa: CASSKDVDRDRGYYSNQPQHF
CDR3nt: TGTGCCAGCAGCAAAGACGTGGACCGGGACAGGGGATATTATAGCAATCAGCCCCAGCATTTT

abundance: many
d_gene: NA
v_gene: TRBV5-1
j_gene: TRBJ1-6
CDR3aa: CASSPDTNSPLHF
CDR3nt: TGCGCCAGCAGCCCGGATACGAATTCACCCCTCCACTTT

abundance: NA
d_gene: TRBD1
v_gene: TRBV20-1
j_gene: TRBJ1-2
CDR3aa: CSALTERGHYGYTF
CDR3nt: TGCAGTGCCCTGACTGAGAGGGGGCACTATGGCTACACCTTC

abundance: many
d_gene: NA
v_gene: TRBV29-1
j_gene: TRBJ1-1
CDR3aa: CSVEDMESTEAFF
CDR3nt: TGCAGCGTTGAAGATATGGAGAGCACTGAAGCTTTCTTT

abundance: many
d_gene: NA
v_gene: TRBV20-1
j_gene: TRBJ1-2
CDR3aa: CRPGRNYGYTF
CDR3nt: TGCAGGCCGGGTAGGAACTATGGCTACACCTTC

abundance: many
d_gene: TRBD2
v_gene: TRBV20-1
j_gene: TRBJ2-5
CDR3aa: CSARKAGGQETQYF
CDR3nt: TGCAGTGCTAGAAAAGCGGGGGGGCAAGAGACCCAGTACTTC

abundance: medium-sized
d_gene: NA
v_gene: TRBV7-9
j_gene: TRBJ1-1
CDR3aa: CASSSMGGGTEAFF
CDR3nt: TGTGCCAGCAGCTCAATGGGGGGAGGCACTGAAGCTTTCTTT

abundance: many
d_gene: TRBD1
v_gene: TRBV10-3
j_gene: TRBJ1-2
CDR3aa: CANSGTDRGYTF
CDR3nt: TGTGCCAATTCCGGGACAGACCGAGGCTACACCTTC

abundance: medium-sized
d_gene: NA
v_gene: TRBV5-6
j_gene: TRBJ1-1
CDR3aa: CASSLVSWASRTEAFF
CDR3nt: TGTGCCAGCAGCTTGGTATCCTGGGCCTCCCGCACTGAAGCTTTCTTT

abundance: few
d_gene: TRBD1
v_gene: TRBV6-6
j_gene: TRBJ2-5
CDR3aa: CASSYRTGYQETQYF
CDR3nt: TGTGCCAGCAGTTACAGGACAGGGTACCAAGAGACCCAGTACTTC

abundance: medium-sized
d_gene: NA
v_gene: TRBV2
j_gene: TRBJ1-2
CDR3aa: CASRFGTETYGYTF
CDR3nt: TGTGCCAGCAGGTTCGGGACGGAAACCTATGGCTACACCTTC

abundance: few
d_gene: TRBD2
v_gene: TRBV12-3/TRBV12-4
j_gene: TRBJ2-2
CDR3aa: CASSFGGGLNTGELFF
CDR3nt: TGTGCCAGCAGTTTTGGGGGGGGATTAAACACCGGGGAGCTGTTTTTT

abundance: medium-sized
d_gene: NA
v_gene: TRBV5-1
j_gene: TRBJ1-2
CDR3aa: CASSPSPTRGALDGYTF
CDR3nt: TGCGCCAGCAGCCCCTCCCCGACCCGGGGGGCGCTGGATGGCTACACCTTC

abundance: NA
d_gene: NA
v_gene: TRBV29-1
j_gene: TRBJ2-3
CDR3aa: CSASTGSTDTQYF
CDR3nt: TGCAGCGCATCGACAGGTAGCACAGATACGCAGTATTTT

abundance: many
d_gene: TRBD1
v_gene: TRBV6-2/TRBV6-3
j_gene: TRBJ2-4
CDR3aa: CASSRDSEAKNIQYF
CDR3nt: TGTGCCAGCAGCCGGGACAGTGAAGCCAAAAACATTCAGTACTTC

abundance: many
d_gene: TRBD1
v_gene: TRBV6-2/TRBV6-3
j_gene: TRBJ1-1
CDR3aa: CASSYLGQGRAETEAFF
CDR3nt: TGTGCCAGCAGTTATCTTGGACAGGGGAGAGCGGAGACTGAAGCTTTCTTT

abundance: many
d_gene: NA
v_gene: TRBV6-2/TRBV6-3
j_gene: TRBJ2-1
CDR3aa: CASSGYGARTYNEQFF
CDR3nt: TGTGCCAGCAGTGGGTATGGGGCCAGGACCTACAATGAGCAGTTCTTC

abundance: NA
d_gene: NA
v_gene: TRBV3-1
j_gene: TRBJ1-3
CDR3aa: CASSQDPGNTIYF
CDR3nt: TGTGCCAGCAGCCAGGACCCTGGAAACACCATATATTTT

abundance: many
d_gene: NA
v_gene: TRBV3-1
j_gene: TRBJ2-1
CDR3aa: CASSQPREGEQFF
CDR3nt: TGTGCCAGCAGCCAGCCTAGAGAGGGTGAGCAGTTCTTC

abundance: many
d_gene: NA
v_gene: TRBV6-1
j_gene: TRBJ2-3
CDR3aa: CASKGDRHTDTQYF
CDR3nt: TGTGCCAGCAAAGGTGACCGTCACACAGATACGCAGTATTTT

abundance: many
d_gene: TRBD2
v_gene: TRBV4-3
j_gene: TRBJ2-5
CDR3aa: CASSKSILAQETQYF
CDR3nt: TGCGCCAGCAGCAAGAGCATACTAGCGCAAGAGACCCAGTACTTC

abundance: many
d_gene: TRBD1
v_gene: TRBV28
j_gene: TRBJ1-1
CDR3aa: CASSLRQGAGDTEAFF
CDR3nt: TGTGCCAGCAGTCTCCGACAGGGGGCTGGGGACACTGAAGCTTTCTTT

abundance: many
d_gene: NA
v_gene: TRBV12-3/TRBV12-4
j_gene: TRBJ1-2
CDR3aa: CASSLSGAGYTF
CDR3nt: TGTGCCAGCAGTTTATCGGGAGCCGGCTACACCTTC

abundance: NA
d_gene: TRBD1
v_gene: TRBV20-1
j_gene: TRBJ2-3
CDR3aa: CSAGGQGYTDTQYF
CDR3nt: TGCAGTGCTGGGGGACAGGGATACACAGATACGCAGTATTTT

abundance: many
d_gene: TRBD1
v_gene: TRBV6-2/TRBV6-3
j_gene: TRBJ1-4
CDR3aa: CASSYTVQGVEKLFF
CDR3nt: TGTGCCAGCAGTTACACAGTTCAGGGGGTCGAAAAACTGTTTTTT

abundance: many
d_gene: TRBD2
v_gene: TRBV20-1
j_gene: TRBJ2-5
CDR3aa: CSARDIEAGGGETQYF
CDR3nt: TGCAGTGCTAGAGATATTGAAGCGGGGGGCGGAGAGACCCAGTACTTC

abundance: many
d_gene: NA
v_gene: TRBV12-3/TRBV12-4
j_gene: TRBJ2-3
CDR3aa: CASSLWSGLPTSTDTQYF
CDR3nt: TGTGCCAGCAGTTTGTGGTCCGGACTACCGACTAGCACAGATACGCAGTATTTT

abundance: many
d_gene: TRBD1
v_gene: TRBV19
j_gene: TRBJ2-3
CDR3aa: CASSRRDRDTDTQYF
CDR3nt: TGTGCCAGTAGTCGCCGGGACAGAGACACAGATACGCAGTATTTT

abundance: many
d_gene: NA
v_gene: TRBV20-1
j_gene: TRBJ2-3
CDR3aa: CSATHTPGITDTQYF
CDR3nt: TGCAGTGCAACTCACACCCCCGGAATAACAGATACGCAGTATTTT

abundance: medium-sized
d_gene: NA
v_gene: TRBV6-4
j_gene: TRBJ2-3
CDR3aa: CASSDGGASTDTQYF
CDR3nt: TGTGCCAGCAGTGACGGAGGGGCGAGCACAGATACGCAGTATTTT

abundance: many
d_gene: TRBD1
v_gene: TRBV9
j_gene: TRBJ2-6
CDR3aa: CASSELIPGQGDSGANVLTF
CDR3nt: TGTGCCAGCAGCGAGCTTATACCGGGACAGGGCGACTCTGGGGCCAACGTCCTGACTTTC

abundance: many
d_gene: NA
v_gene: TRBV7-2
j_gene: TRBJ1-1
CDR3aa: CASSREKSTEAFF
CDR3nt: TGTGCCAGCAGCCGGGAGAAAAGCACTGAAGCTTTCTTT

abundance: many
d_gene: TRBD2
v_gene: TRBV11-2
j_gene: TRBJ2-5
CDR3aa: CASSHGTSGVQETQYF
CDR3nt: TGTGCCAGCAGCCACGGGACTAGCGGGGTCCAAGAGACCCAGTACTTC

abundance: many
d_gene: NA
v_gene: TRBV7-9
j_gene: TRBJ1-1
CDR3aa: CASSLLDTEAFF
CDR3nt: TGTGCCAGCAGCTTACTGGACACTGAAGCTTTCTTT

abundance: many
d_gene: NA
v_gene: TRBV11-3
j_gene: TRBJ1-3
CDR3aa: CASSQGGNTIYF
CDR3nt: TGTGCCAGCAGCCAAGGGGGAAACACCATATATTTT

abundance: many
d_gene: NA
v_gene: TRBV3-1
j_gene: TRBJ2-3
CDR3aa: CASSQRLTDTQYF
CDR3nt: TGTGCCAGCAGCCAACGCTTGACAGATACGCAGTATTTT

abundance: many
d_gene: TRBD1
v_gene: TRBV3-1
j_gene: TRBJ2-7
CDR3aa: CASSRTGTTYEQYF
CDR3nt: TGTGCCAGCAGCCGGACAGGGACAACCTACGAGCAGTACTTC

abundance: medium-sized
d_gene: TRBD2
v_gene: TRBV11-2
j_gene: TRBJ2-5
CDR3aa: CASSTRDWREETQYF
CDR3nt: TGTGCCAGCAGCACCAGGGACTGGCGGGAGGAGACCCAGTACTTC

abundance: many
d_gene: NA
v_gene: TRBV2
j_gene: TRBJ2-1
CDR3aa: CASSDLGNPNEQFF
CDR3nt: TGTGCCAGCAGTGATCTGGGTAACCCAAATGAGCAGTTCTTC

abundance: many
d_gene: TRBD2
v_gene: TRBV4-3
j_gene: TRBJ2-3
CDR3aa: CASSQEFGRGGILTDTQYF
CDR3nt: TGCGCCAGCAGCCAAGAGTTTGGTCGGGGGGGCATTCTCACAGATACGCAGTATTTT

abundance: many
d_gene: TRBD1
v_gene: TRBV19
j_gene: TRBJ2-3
CDR3aa: CASSIGDRGPDTQYF
CDR3nt: TGTGCCAGTAGTATCGGGGACAGGGGGCCAGATACGCAGTATTTT

abundance: many
d_gene: NA
v_gene: TRBV5-1
j_gene: TRBJ2-3
CDR3aa: CASSLEGVRDTQYF
CDR3nt: TGCGCCAGCAGCTTGGAAGGAGTTCGAGATACGCAGTATTTT

abundance: many
d_gene: NA
v_gene: TRBV7-9
j_gene: TRBJ1-2
CDR3aa: CASSLGEGPLGYTF
CDR3nt: TGTGCCAGCAGCTTAGGAGAGGGGCCCTTAGGCTACACCTTC

abundance: medium-sized
d_gene: TRBD1
v_gene: TRBV2
j_gene: TRBJ1-5
CDR3aa: CASSGQGGDQPQHF
CDR3nt: TGTGCCAGCAGTGGACAGGGGGGCGATCAGCCCCAGCATTTT

abundance: many
d_gene: NA
v_gene: TRBV10-3
j_gene: TRBJ1-4
CDR3aa: CAISEGATNEKLFF
CDR3nt: TGTGCCATCAGTGAGGGAGCAACTAATGAAAAACTGTTTTTT

abundance: NA
d_gene: TRBD2
v_gene: TRBV20-1
j_gene: TRBJ2-4
CDR3aa: CSASGTSGGLLAKNIQYF
CDR3nt: TGCAGTGCCAGCGGGACTAGCGGGGGGTTATTAGCCAAAAACATTCAGTACTTC

abundance: many
d_gene: NA
v_gene: TRBV12-3/TRBV12-4
j_gene: TRBJ1-2
CDR3aa: CASTLVGNYGYTF
CDR3nt: TGTGCCAGCACCCTCGTAGGGAACTATGGCTACACCTTC

abundance: many
d_gene: NA
v_gene: TRBV10-3
j_gene: TRBJ1-5
CDR3aa: CAISESGGGQPQHF
CDR3nt: TGTGCCATCAGTGAGTCGGGGGGTGGTCAGCCCCAGCATTTT

abundance: NA
d_gene: TRBD1
v_gene: TRBV7-2
j_gene: TRBJ2-7
CDR3aa: CASSTGTVYEQYF
CDR3nt: TGTGCCAGCAGCACCGGGACAGTCTACGAGCAGTACTTC

abundance: many
d_gene: NA
v_gene: TRBV29-1
j_gene: TRBJ2-6
CDR3aa: CSVRWEDSSGANVLTF
CDR3nt: TGCAGCGTCCGCTGGGAGGATTCCTCTGGGGCCAACGTCCTGACTTTC

abundance: many
d_gene: TRBD2
v_gene: TRBV12-5
j_gene: TRBJ2-3
CDR3aa: CASGLWTSATSTDTQYF
CDR3nt: TGTGCTAGTGGTTTGTGGACTAGCGCGACTAGCACAGATACGCAGTATTTT